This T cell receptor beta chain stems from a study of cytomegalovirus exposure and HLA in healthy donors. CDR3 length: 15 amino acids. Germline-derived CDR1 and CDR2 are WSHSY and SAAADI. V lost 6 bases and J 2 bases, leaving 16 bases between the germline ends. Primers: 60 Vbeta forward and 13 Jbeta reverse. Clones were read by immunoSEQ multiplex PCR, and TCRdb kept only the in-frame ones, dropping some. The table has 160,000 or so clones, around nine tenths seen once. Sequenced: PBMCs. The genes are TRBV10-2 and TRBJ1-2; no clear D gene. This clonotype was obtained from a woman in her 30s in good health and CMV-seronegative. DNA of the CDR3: TGCGCCAGCAGACCAACTAGGGTGAGAAACTATGGCTACACCTTC. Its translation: CASRPTRVRNYGYTF.